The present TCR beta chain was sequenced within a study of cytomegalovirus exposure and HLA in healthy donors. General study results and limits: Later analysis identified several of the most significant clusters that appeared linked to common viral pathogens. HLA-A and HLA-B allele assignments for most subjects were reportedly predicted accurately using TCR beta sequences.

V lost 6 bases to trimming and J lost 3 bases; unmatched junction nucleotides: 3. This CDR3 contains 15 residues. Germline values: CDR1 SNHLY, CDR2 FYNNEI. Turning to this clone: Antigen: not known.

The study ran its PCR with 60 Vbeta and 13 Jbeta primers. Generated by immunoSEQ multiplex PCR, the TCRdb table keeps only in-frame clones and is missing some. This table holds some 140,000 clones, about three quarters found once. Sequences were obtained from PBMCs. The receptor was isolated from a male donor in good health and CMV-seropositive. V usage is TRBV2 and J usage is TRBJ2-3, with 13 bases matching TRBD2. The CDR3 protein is CASRLLAGGTDTQYF. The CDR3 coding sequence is TGTGCCAGCAGACTACTAGCGGGAGGGACAGATACGCAGTATTTT. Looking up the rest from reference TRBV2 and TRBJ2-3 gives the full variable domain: EPEVTQTPSHQVTQMGQEVILRCVPISNHLYFYWYRQILGQKVEFLVSFYNNEISEKSEIFDDQFSVERPDGSNFTLKIRSTKLEDSAMYFCASRLLAGGTDTQYFGPGTRLTVL.